This TCR beta chain derives from a study of T cell responses to AZD1222 COVID-19 vaccine. Findings and limits, study-wide: There were repertoire samples only from the period after the peak T cell response. Nearly half of unique spike-specific TCRs reportedly avoided B.1.351 and B.1.1.7 mutated regions. Vaccine-associated CD4 TCRs spanned spike, dominant at 160-218 and 743-854.

Germline V gene sequence: CDR1 SGHTS, CDR2 YDEGEE. The CDR3 length is 13 residues. V gave up 5 bases and J gave up 13 bases, with 16 bases separating them. Concerning this clone: Its antigen is not identified.

Libraries were prepared by immunoSEQ multiplex PCR; TCRdb keeps only in-frame clonotypes and omits some of them. The sample lists over 65,000 clones; about 90% were seen once. Sequenced here: peripheral blood, sampled on day 0 of MenACWY control vaccination. The V gene is TRBV5-8, the J gene TRBJ1-6; perhaps TRBD1 as D (6 bases). The receptor was isolated from an adult in good health. CDR3 protein: CASRGEGVYPLHF. The DNA for the CDR3 is TGTGCCAGCAGAGGGGAGGGGGTGTATCCCCTCCACTTT.